The clone carrying this TCR beta chain was counted at least ten times. Alpha and beta constant-region primers primed reverse transcription of 400 to 500 ng RNA. Using multiplexing indices, alpha and beta chain libraries were generated apart by chain-specific third strand synthesis. Each cDNA molecule was barcoded, and a single primer pair amplified each chain. TCRdb re-derived calls from the 5' RACE reads in MiXCR, one entry per CDR3 protein. This sample has roughly 9,000 distinct CDR3 sequences, with approximately 7.9% found just once. This specimen belongs to a study of HIV-infected patients and healthy controls. Germline-derived CDR1 and CDR2 are MNHEY and SVGAGI. The CDR3 is made up of 13 amino acids. V lost 11 bases and J 6 bases, leaving 16 bases between the germline ends. Roughly three months, about 14 weeks, into antiretroviral therapy, follow-up blood was collected. Whole blood was used without fractionation, so all unsorted peripheral T cells were included.

The TCR originated in an adult with HIV infection. The source was blood, collected during antiretroviral therapy. The chain joins TRBV6-5 to TRBJ2-2; a weak D match, TRBD2 (6 bases). CDR3 coding DNA: TGTGCCCACAGCAGAGGGGAGGCCGGGGAGCTGTTTTTT. Translating gives CAHSRGEAGELFF.